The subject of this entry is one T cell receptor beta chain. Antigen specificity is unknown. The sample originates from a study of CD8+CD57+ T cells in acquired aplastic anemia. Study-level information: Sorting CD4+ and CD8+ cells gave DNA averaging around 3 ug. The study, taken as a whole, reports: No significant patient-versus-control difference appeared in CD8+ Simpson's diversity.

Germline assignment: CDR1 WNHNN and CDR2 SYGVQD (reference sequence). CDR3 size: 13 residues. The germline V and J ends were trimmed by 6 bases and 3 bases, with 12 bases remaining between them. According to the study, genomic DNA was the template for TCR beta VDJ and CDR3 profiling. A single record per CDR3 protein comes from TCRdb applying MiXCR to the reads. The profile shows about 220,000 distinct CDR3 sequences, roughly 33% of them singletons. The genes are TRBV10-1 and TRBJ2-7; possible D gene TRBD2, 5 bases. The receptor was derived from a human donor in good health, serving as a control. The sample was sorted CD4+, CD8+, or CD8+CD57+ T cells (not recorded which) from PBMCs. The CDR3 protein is CASSESEGYEQYF. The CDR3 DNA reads TGCGCCAGCAGCGAAAGCGAGGGCTACGAGCAGTACTTC.